This T cell receptor (beta chain) stems from a study of a mutant IDH1 vaccine in newly diagnosed glioma. About the research overall: Vaccinations, eight in total, occurred in weeks 1, 3, 5, 7, 11, 15, 19, 23. Treated individuals were roughly 62% male and roughly 40% female, averaging roughly 44 years of age. Former treatment meant radiotherapy, temozolomide, or both; the majority had gotten both.

Measured with immunoSEQ multiplex PCR; TCRdb has only the in-frame clones, and not every one. This sample has roughly 51,000 clones, with about 81% found just once. Regarding this clone: The antigen remains unidentified.

Time point reported: week 23, last vaccination. Mutant IDH1 20-mer peptide, at 300 ug, made up each vaccine dose, with topical imiquimod. Findings and caveats of the study: Seemingly, top peripheral T cell clonotype changes bore no relation to pseudoprogression.

This TCR was recovered from a woman in her thirties or forties with glioma. Some clones in this sample may be carry-over from other donors' samples. The sequences come from PBMCs, collected from a glioma patient whose treatment included an IDH1 peptide vaccine.

The CDR3 DNA reads as TGCGCCAGCCGCTTTAGGGCAGGTACTGAAGCTTTCTTT. Encoded protein: CASRFRAGTEAFF. The chain has TRBV10-2 and TRBJ1-1; D is unresolved. Germline V gene sequence: CDR1 WSHSY, CDR2 SAAADI. V was shortened by 8 bases and J by 5 bases, with 15 bases between the two germline ends. The CDR3 has 13 amino acids.